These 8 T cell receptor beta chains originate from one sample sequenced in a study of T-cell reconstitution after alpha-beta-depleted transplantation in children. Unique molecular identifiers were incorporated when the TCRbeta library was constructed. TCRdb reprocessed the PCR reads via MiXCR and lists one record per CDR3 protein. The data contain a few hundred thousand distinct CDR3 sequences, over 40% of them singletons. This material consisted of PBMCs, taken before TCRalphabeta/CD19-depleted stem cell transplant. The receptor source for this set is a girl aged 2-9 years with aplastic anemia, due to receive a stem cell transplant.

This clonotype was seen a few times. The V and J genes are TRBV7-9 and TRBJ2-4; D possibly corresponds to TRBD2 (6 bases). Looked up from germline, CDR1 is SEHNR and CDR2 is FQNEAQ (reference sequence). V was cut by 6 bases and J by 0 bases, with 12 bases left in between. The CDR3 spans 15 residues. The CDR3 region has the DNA TGTGCCAGCAGGGCTAGCGAGGAAGCCAAAAACATTCAGTACTTC. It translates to CASRASEEAKNIQYF.

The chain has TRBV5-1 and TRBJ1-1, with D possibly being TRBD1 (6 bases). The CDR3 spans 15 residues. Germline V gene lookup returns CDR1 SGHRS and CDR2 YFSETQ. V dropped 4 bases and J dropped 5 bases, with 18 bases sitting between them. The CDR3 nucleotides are TGCGCCAGCAGCCAGGACAGCGCGAGAAAAACTGAAGCTTTCTTT. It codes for CASSQDSARKTEAFF. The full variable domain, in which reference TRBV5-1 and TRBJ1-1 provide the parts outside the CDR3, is KAGVTQTPRYLIKTRGQQVTLSCSPISGHRSVSWYQQTPGQGLQFLFEYFSETQRNKGNFPGRFSGRQFSNSRSEMNVSTLELGDSALYLCASSQDSARKTEAFFGQGTRLTVV.

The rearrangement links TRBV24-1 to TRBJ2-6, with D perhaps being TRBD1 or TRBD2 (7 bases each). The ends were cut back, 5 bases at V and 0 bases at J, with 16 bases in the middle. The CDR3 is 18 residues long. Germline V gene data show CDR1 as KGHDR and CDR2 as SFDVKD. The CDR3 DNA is TGTGCCACCAGTGCCCCAGGGGGGGTTAACTCTGGGGCCAACGTCCTGACTTTC. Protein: CATSAPGGVNSGANVLTF.

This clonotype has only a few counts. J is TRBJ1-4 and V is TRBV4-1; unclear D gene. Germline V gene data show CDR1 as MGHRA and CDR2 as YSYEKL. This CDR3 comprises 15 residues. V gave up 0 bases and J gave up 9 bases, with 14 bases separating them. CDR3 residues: CASSQEVRAGKKLFF. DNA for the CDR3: TGCGCCAGCAGCCAAGAAGTTAGGGCCGGGAAAAAACTGTTTTTT.

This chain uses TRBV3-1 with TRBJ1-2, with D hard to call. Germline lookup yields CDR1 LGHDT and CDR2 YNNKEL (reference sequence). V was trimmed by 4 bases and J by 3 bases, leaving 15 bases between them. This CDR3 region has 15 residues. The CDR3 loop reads CASSLSYRAHYGYTF. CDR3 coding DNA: TGTGCCAGCAGCCTCTCATATAGGGCCCACTATGGCTACACCTTC.

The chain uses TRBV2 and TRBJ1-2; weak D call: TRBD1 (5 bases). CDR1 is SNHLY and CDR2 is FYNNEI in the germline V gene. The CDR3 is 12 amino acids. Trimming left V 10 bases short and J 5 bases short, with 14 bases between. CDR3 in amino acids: CAIPGSGYGYTF. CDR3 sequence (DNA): TGTGCCATCCCAGGGTCTGGGTATGGCTACACCTTC. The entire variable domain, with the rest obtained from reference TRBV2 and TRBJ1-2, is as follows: EPEVTQTPSHQVTQMGQEVILRCVPISNHLYFYWYRQILGQKVEFLVSFYNNEISEKSEIFDDQFSVERPDGSNFTLKIRSTKLEDSAMYFCAIPGSGYGYTFGSGTRLTVV.

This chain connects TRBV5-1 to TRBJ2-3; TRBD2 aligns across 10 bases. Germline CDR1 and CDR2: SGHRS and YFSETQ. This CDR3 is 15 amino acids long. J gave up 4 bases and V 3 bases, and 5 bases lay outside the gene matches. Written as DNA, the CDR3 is TGCGCCAGCAGCTCCCTAGCGGGAGACCCAGATACGCAGTATTTT. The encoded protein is CASSSLAGDPDTQYF.

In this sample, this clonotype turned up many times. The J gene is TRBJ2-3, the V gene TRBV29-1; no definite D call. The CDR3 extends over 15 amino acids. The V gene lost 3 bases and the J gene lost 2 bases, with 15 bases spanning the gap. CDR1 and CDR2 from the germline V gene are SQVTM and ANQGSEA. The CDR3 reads CSVDRRISTTDTQYF. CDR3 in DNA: TGCAGCGTTGACAGGCGGATAAGCACCACAGATACGCAGTATTTT.